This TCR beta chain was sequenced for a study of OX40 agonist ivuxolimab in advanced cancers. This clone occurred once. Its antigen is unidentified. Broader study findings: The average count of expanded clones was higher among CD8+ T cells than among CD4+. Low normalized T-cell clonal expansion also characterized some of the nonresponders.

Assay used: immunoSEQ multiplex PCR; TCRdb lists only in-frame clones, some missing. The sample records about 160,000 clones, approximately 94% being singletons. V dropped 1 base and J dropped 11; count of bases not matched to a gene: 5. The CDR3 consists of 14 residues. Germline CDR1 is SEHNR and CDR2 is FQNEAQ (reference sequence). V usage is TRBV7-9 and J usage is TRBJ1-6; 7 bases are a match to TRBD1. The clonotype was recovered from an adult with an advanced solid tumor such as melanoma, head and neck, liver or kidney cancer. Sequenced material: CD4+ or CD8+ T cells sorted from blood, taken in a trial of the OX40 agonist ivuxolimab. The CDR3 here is CASSLEGALTPLHF. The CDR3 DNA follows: TGTGCCAGCAGCTTAGAGGGGGCCCTCACACCCCTCCACTTT.